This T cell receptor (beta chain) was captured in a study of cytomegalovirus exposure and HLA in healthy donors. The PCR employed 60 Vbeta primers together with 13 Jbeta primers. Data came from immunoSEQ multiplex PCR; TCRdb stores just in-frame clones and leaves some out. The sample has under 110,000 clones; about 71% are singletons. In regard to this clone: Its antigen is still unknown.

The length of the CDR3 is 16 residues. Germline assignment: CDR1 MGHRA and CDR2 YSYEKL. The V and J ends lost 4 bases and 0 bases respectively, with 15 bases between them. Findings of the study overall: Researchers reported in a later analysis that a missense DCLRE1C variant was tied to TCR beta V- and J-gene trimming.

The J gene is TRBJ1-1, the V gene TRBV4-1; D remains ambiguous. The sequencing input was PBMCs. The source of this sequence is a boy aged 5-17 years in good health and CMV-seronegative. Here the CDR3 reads CASSPGPARLNTEAFF. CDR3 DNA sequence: TGCGCCAGCAGCCCAGGTCCGGCACGGTTGAACACTGAAGCTTTCTTT.